These 18 T cell receptor beta chains came from one sample sequenced in a study of T cell clones after liver transplantation. The assay was immunoSEQ multiplex PCR, and TCRdb's table has in-frame clones only and misses some. The table includes 95,000 to 110,000 clones, roughly four fifths detected once. The sample in question was CD4+ T cells from blood, obtained before liver transplant. The origin of the receptors is a human donor who received a liver transplant.

This chain links TRBV11-2 with TRBJ1-5; D gene ambiguous. The CDR3 sequence is 15 residues long. Germline CDR1 SGHAT, CDR2 FQNNGV. Trimming left V 3 bases short and J 2 bases short, with 11 bases between. This CDR3 reads CASSFTSLGNQPQHF. The CDR3 DNA is TGTGCCAGCAGCTTTACCAGCTTGGGCAATCAGCCCCAGCATTTT.

This sequence joins TRBV19 and TRBJ2-2; possible D gene TRBD1, 5 bases. The CDR3 extends over 16 amino acids. CDR1 LNHDA and CDR2 SQIVND come from the germline V gene (reference sequence). With 9 bases removed from V and 1 base from J, the gap between germline ends came to 18 bases. The CDR3 DNA reads as TGTGCCAGCCGCCCATCAGGGATTAAGAACACCGGGGAGCTGTTTTTT. Its protein is CASRPSGIKNTGELFF.

The chain links TRBV6-1 to TRBJ1-6; D remains unclear. The germline V gene encodes CDR1 MNHNS and CDR2 SASEGT. The CDR3 is 16 amino acids. Trimming took 0 bases from V and 8 from J, leaving 14 bases between them. Here the CDR3 reads CASSEARRGGHSPLHF. The CDR3 nucleotides are TGTGCCAGCAGTGAAGCGAGAAGAGGCGGGCATTCACCCCTCCACTTT.

This rearrangement joins TRBV19 to TRBJ2-3; TRBD2 agrees at 8 bases. Germline V gene lookup returns CDR1 LNHDA and CDR2 SQIVND (reference sequence). V dropped 3 bases and J dropped 5; count of bases not matched to a gene: 10. This CDR3 region has 16 residues. CDR3 sequence reads: CASSILGGASIDTQYF. The CDR3 DNA reads TGTGCCAGTAGTATTCTCGGGGGGGCCTCTATAGATACGCAGTATTTT.

There are many counts of this clone. The rearrangement links TRBV25-1 to TRBJ2-7; TRBD1 is a possible D gene (6 bases). The germline CDR1 and CDR2 sequences are MGHDK and SYGVNS. V was trimmed by 7 bases and J by 2 bases, leaving 12 bases between them. The CDR3 has 13 amino acids. The CDR3 bases are TGTGCCAGCACGGGGACATCTACCTACGAGCAGTACTTC. Its protein is CASTGTSTYEQYF.

J is TRBJ2-6 and V is TRBV2, with TRBD2 matching 10 bases. This CDR3 is built from 16 residues. V lost 6 bases, J lost 3 bases, and 5 bases stayed unmatched. Germline V gene lookup returns CDR1 SNHLY and CDR2 FYNNEI. The CDR3 spells CASRPSGGVGANVLTF. CDR3 nucleotides: TGTGCCAGCAGACCTAGCGGGGGAGTTGGGGCCAACGTCCTGACTTTC.

This chain connects TRBV7-9 to TRBJ2-7; D possibly corresponds to TRBD2 (6 bases). Germline lookup yields CDR1 SEHNR and CDR2 FQNEAQ (reference sequence). V shed 5 bases and J shed 1 base, with 27 bases lying between them. CDR3 length: 19 residues. CDR3: CASSTAPLLQRRGSYEQYF. The CDR3 DNA sequence: TGTGCCAGCAGCACCGCCCCGCTCCTCCAGCGGAGGGGTTCCTACGAGCAGTACTTC.

This clone has more than one count but fewer than ten. The V and J genes are TRBV19 and TRBJ2-1, with TRBD2 matching over 9 bases. J lost 3 bases, V lost 5 bases, and 8 bases had no gene match. Germline CDR1 LNHDA, CDR2 SQIVND (reference sequence). The CDR3 consists of 16 residues. The CDR3 sequence is CASSSGGTSFYNEQFF. In DNA form, the CDR3 reads TGTGCCAGTAGTTCCGGGGGGACTAGCTTCTACAATGAGCAGTTCTTC.

This chain connects TRBV11-2 to TRBJ1-2, with D perhaps matching TRBD1 (5 bases). Germline loops: CDR1 SGHAT, CDR2 FQNNGV. This CDR3 spans 13 amino acids. Trimming stripped 7 bases from V and 1 base from J, with 10 bases between. Written as DNA, the CDR3 is TGTGCCAGCAACCGGGACGTTAACTATGGCTACACCTTC. As protein: CASNRDVNYGYTF.

The gene calls are TRBV7-9 and TRBJ2-2, with D possibly being TRBD1 or TRBD2 (6 bases each). The CDR3 contains 16 residues. Germline CDR1 reads SEHNR; CDR2 reads FQNEAQ (reference sequence). V lost 6 bases and J 1 base, leaving 15 bases between the germline ends. The CDR3: CASSWSGGGNTGELFF. The CDR3 coding sequence is TGTGCCAGCAGTTGGTCCGGGGGCGGGAACACCGGGGAGCTGTTTTTT.

Written as DNA, the CDR3 is TGTGCTAGTGGTTTGGGGGGACGGACGACGAGTAACACTGAAGCTTTCTTT. Amino acid sequence: CASGLGGRTTSNTEAFF. This rearrangement joins TRBV12-5 to TRBJ1-1; D might be TRBD1 (5 bases). With 1 base removed from V and 2 bases from J, the gap between germline ends came to 17 bases. The germline V gene has CDR1 LGHNT and CDR2 FRNRAP. The CDR3 covers 17 residues.

The chain combines TRBV27 with TRBJ1-1, with a weak D call TRBD1 (6 bases). V lost 2 bases to trimming and J lost 8 bases, with 24 bases between them. CDR1 is MNHEY and CDR2 is SMNVEV in the germline V gene (reference sequence). This CDR3 has 17 amino acids. Here the CDR3 DNA reads TGTGCCAGCAGTTTAAGTCCTCCAGTGGGGGCCTTGGGGGAAGCTTTCTTT. Protein product: CASSLSPPVGALGEAFF.

The CDR3, as DNA: TGTGCCAGCAGCGTAGATTTGAAAATGAACACTGAAGCTTTCTTT. This sequence encodes CASSVDLKMNTEAFF. The rearrangement uses TRBV9 and TRBJ1-1; no clear D gene. Germline V gene lookup returns CDR1 SGDLS and CDR2 YYNGEE. The CDR3 covers 15 residues. V was cut by 0 bases and J by 0 bases, with 9 bases left in between.

Here the CDR3 reads CASRRGLEAGELFF. The CDR3 bases are TGCGCCAGCCGACGCGGACTAGAAGCCGGGGAGCTGTTTTTT. J is TRBJ2-2 and V is TRBV5-1; 7 nucleotides align to TRBD2. CDR1 and CDR2 (germline): SGHRS, YFSETQ. Trimming cost V 7 bases and J 6 bases; bases outside gene matches: 9. CDR3 length: 14 residues. Variable domain in full (rest from reference TRBV5-1 and TRBJ2-2): KAGVTQTPRYLIKTRGQQVTLSCSPISGHRSVSWYQQTPGQGLQFLFEYFSETQRNKGNFPGRFSGRQFSNSRSEMNVSTLELGDSALYLCASRRGLEAGELFFGEGSRLTVL.

V usage is TRBV16 and J usage is TRBJ2-2; D ambiguous. The CDR3 totals 17 residues. Germline CDR1 is KGHSY and CDR2 is FQNENV. V shed 2 bases and J shed 5 bases, with 18 bases lying between them. In DNA form, the CDR3 reads TGTGCCAGCAGCCAAAACCGAGTGGGTGCCCAAACCGGGGAGCTGTTTTTT. Translating gives CASSQNRVGAQTGELFF.

This clone was found a few times. The chain couples TRBV28 to TRBJ1-1; D ambiguous. CDR1 MDHEN and CDR2 SYDVKM come from the germline V gene. Trimming left V 8 bases short and J 4 bases short, with 8 bases between. The CDR3 contains 11 residues. For the CDR3, the DNA is TGTGCCAGCCTCCTGACCACTGAAGCTTTCTTT. Translated: CASLLTTEAFF.

The chain uses TRBV11-2 and TRBJ2-7; unclear D gene. Germline CDR1 reads SGHAT; CDR2 reads FQNNGV. The ends were cut back, 3 bases at V and 3 bases at J, with 12 bases in the middle. This CDR3 region has 14 residues. The CDR3 sequence is CASSFPRSHYEQYF. The CDR3 nucleotides read TGTGCCAGCAGCTTCCCCAGAAGCCACTACGAGCAGTACTTC.

This clone was picked up a small number of times. The chain recombines TRBV25-1 with TRBJ1-3, with D possibly being TRBD1 (6 bases). The germline V gene encodes CDR1 MGHDK and CDR2 SYGVNS. The germline V and J ends were trimmed by 7 bases and 2 bases, with 12 bases remaining between them. The CDR3 has 14 residues. CDR3 residues: CASIGNRAGNTIYF. The CDR3 DNA sequence: TGTGCCAGCATAGGAAACAGGGCTGGAAACACCATATATTTT.